These T cell receptor beta chains were read from a single sample in a study of control samples from healthy donors and cancer patients. Assay used: immunoSEQ multiplex PCR; TCRdb lists only in-frame clones, some missing. The sample holds fewer than 150,000 clones, roughly nine tenths seen once. Sequenced input: blood. These TCRs come from a woman aged 18-29 years in good health. CDR3s include the opening cysteine and the closing phenylalanine or tryptophan. A D gene is named only where the DNA matches it firmly. Where a row states a size, it is once, few, many or the class of an expanded clone; other rows omit it.

D,V,size,J,DNA,CDR3
TRBD2,TRBV19,few,TRBJ2-3,TGTGCCAGTAGTATCGGACTAGCAGATACGCAGTATTTT,CASSIGLADTQYF
-,TRBV15,-,TRBJ2-1,TGTGCCACCAGCAGAGACAAGACAGTAAAGAAGCAGTTCTTC,CATSRDKTVKKQFF
-,TRBV18,-,TRBJ2-2,TGTGCCAGCACCCCCTGGGGCCTCGCGAACACCGGGGAGCTGTTTTTT,CASTPWGLANTGELFF
-,TRBV6-5,-,TRBJ2-1,TGTGCCAGCAGTTACTCGATGGGCGAGCAGTTCTTC,CASSYSMGEQFF
TRBD2,TRBV30,-,TRBJ2-1,TGTGCCTGGAGTGTGAGCGGGGGATCCTACAATGAGCAGTTCTTC,CAWSVSGGSYNEQFF
TRBD1,TRBV28,-,TRBJ2-5,TGTGCCAGCAGTTCAACACAGGGGGATGAGACCCAGTACTTC,CASSSTQGDETQYF
-,TRBV7-2,-,TRBJ1-1,TGTGCCAGCAGCTTAGGTGGGGTTGGGGGGCACGGCACTGAAGCTTTCTTT,CASSLGGVGGHGTEAFF
-,TRBV7-2,-,TRBJ2-7,TGTGCCAGCAGCAGACTAGATTTCGGCCAGCAGTACTTC,CASSRLDFGQQYF
TRBD2,TRBV7-3,-,TRBJ2-1,TGTGCCAGCAGCTTAACTCCAGCGGGAGGGCTCGAGATGGTCTTC,CASSLTPAGGLEMVF
TRBD1,TRBV24-1,-,TRBJ2-2,TGTGCCACCAGCAGGGGGCAGAACACCGGGGAGCTGTTTTTT,CATSRGQNTGELFF
-,TRBV4-1,-,TRBJ2-7,TGCGCCAGCAGCCAAGAGGGCCGGGCACCCTACGAGCAGTACTTC,CASSQEGRAPYEQYF
-,TRBV12-5,-,TRBJ1-1,TGTGCTAGTGGTCTAGACACTTCCCGGGACACTGAAGCTTTCTTT,CASGLDTSRDTEAFF
-,TRBV19,once,TRBJ1-2,TGTGCCAGTAGTCAAGGGGCGATCTATGGCTACACCTTC,CASSQGAIYGYTF
-,TRBV10-1,-,TRBJ1-1,TGCGCCAGCAGAATGGGGCAGAACACTGAAGCTTTCTTT,CASRMGQNTEAFF
TRBD1,TRBV18,-,TRBJ1-2,TGTGCCAGCTCACACCGGGACAGGAGCTCCTATGGCTACACCTTC,CASSHRDRSSYGYTF
-,TRBV24-1,-,TRBJ2-5,TGTGCCACCAGTGATGGGCCTGACAGATTACAAGAGACCCAGTACTTC,CATSDGPDRLQETQYF
TRBD2,TRBV7-9,few,TRBJ2-5,TGTGCCAGCAGCTTGGGACTAGAGCCCCAAGAGACCCAGTACTTC,CASSLGLEPQETQYF
TRBD1,TRBV5-5,-,TRBJ1-6,TGTGCCAGCAGCTTGGTGGCAGGGGGTATGAATTCACCCCTCCACTTT,CASSLVAGGMNSPLHF
TRBD2,TRBV9,-,TRBJ2-5,TGTGCCAGCAGCGCCACACTAGCGAACCAAGAGACCCAGTACTTC,CASSATLANQETQYF
-,TRBV5-6,once,TRBJ2-7,TGTGCCAGCAGCTTGGTGGGACTCGACTACGAGCAGTACTTC,CASSLVGLDYEQYF
TRBD2,TRBV6-2/TRBV6-3,-,TRBJ2-7,TGTGCCAGCAGCCCCCTGACTAGCTTCAACTCCTACGAGCAGTACTTC,CASSPLTSFNSYEQYF
-,TRBV10-1,-,TRBJ1-1,TGCGCCAGCAGTGAGTCGAGGGGGGCAGAAGCTTTCTTT,CASSESRGAEAFF
-,TRBV20-1,-,TRBJ1-2,TGCAGTGCTAGTACCAGGGGATCGGGCTATGGCTACACCTTC,CSASTRGSGYGYTF
TRBD1,TRBV18,-,TRBJ2-7,TGTGCCAGCTCACGGGGACAGTCCTACGAGCAGTACTTC,CASSRGQSYEQYF
-,TRBV28,-,TRBJ2-7,TGTGCCAGCAGATCCCCAGGAGCAAGCTCCTACGAGCAGTACTTC,CASRSPGASSYEQYF
TRBD1,TRBV28,-,TRBJ2-7,TGTGCCAGCAGGTGGGGGACAGGTAAACCCGAGCAGTACTTC,CASRWGTGKPEQYF
-,TRBV3-1/TRBV3-2,-,TRBJ1-4,TGTGCCAGCAGCCAAGATTTGGAAAAACTGTTTTTT,CASSQDLEKLFF
-,TRBV9,-,TRBJ2-7,TGTGCCAGCAGCGTAGTTGACACCTCCTACGAGCAGTACTTC,CASSVVDTSYEQYF
TRBD2,TRBV7-2,-,TRBJ2-7,TGTGCCAGCAGCTTGGGTGGCGGGGGGGCCTACGAGCAGTACTTC,CASSLGGGGAYEQYF
-,TRBV6-4,-,TRBJ2-3,TGTGCGGACGGTGGGGATACGCAGTATTTT,CADGGDTQYF
TRBD1,TRBV25-1,-,TRBJ1-2,TGTGCCAGCAGTGAAAGGGACAGGGCGGATTTAGGGGTCTACACCTTC,CASSERDRADLGVYTF
-,TRBV2,-,TRBJ2-7,TGTGCCAGCAGTGAAGAATCGATCACCTACGAGCAGTACTTC,CASSEESITYEQYF
-,TRBV28,-,TRBJ2-7,TGTGCCAGCAGTTCCCATCTAGACGAGCAGTACTTC,CASSSHLDEQYF
TRBD1,TRBV7-2,-,TRBJ2-2,TGTGCCAGCAGCAGACAGGGGGCGAGGGCCGGGGAGCTGTTTTTT,CASSRQGARAGELFF
TRBD2,TRBV7-9,once,TRBJ2-1,TGTGCCAGCAGCTTAGAAGCGGGAGAGAGGCAGTTCTTC,CASSLEAGERQFF
-,TRBV24-1,-,TRBJ1-2,TGTGCCACCAGTGAGTTCGTAGGAGGGTCCACGTGGGGCTACACCTTC,CATSEFVGGSTWGYTF
TRBD2,TRBV7-3,-,TRBJ2-7,TGTGCCAGCAGCTTAAAAGGGACTAGCGGGACCTACTACGAGCAGTACTTC,CASSLKGTSGTYYEQYF
TRBD2,TRBV18,-,TRBJ2-7,TGTGCCAGCTCACCACCCGGACTAGTAGGCCCCGAGTACTTC,CASSPPGLVGPEYF
-,TRBV4-3,-,TRBJ2-7,TGCGCCAGCAGCCAAGATCGGGGTCCCTCCTACGAGCAGTACTTC,CASSQDRGPSYEQYF
-,TRBV14,-,TRBJ2-5,TGTGCCAGCAGCCCGGTTGATCTGTGGGAGACCCAGTACTTC,CASSPVDLWETQYF
TRBD2,TRBV2,-,TRBJ2-2,TGTGCCAGCAGTGAGATTAGCGGGGGGACCCTTGGGACCGGGGAGCTGTTTTTT,CASSEISGGTLGTGELFF